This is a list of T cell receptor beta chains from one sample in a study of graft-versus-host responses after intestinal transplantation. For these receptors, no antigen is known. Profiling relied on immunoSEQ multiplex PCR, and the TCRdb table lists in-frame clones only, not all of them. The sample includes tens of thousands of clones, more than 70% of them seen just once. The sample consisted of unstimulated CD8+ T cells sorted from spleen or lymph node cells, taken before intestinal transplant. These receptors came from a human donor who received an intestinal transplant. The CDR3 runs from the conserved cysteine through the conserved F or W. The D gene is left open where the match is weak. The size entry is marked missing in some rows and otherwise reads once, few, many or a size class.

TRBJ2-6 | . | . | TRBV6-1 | CASAGKSSGANVLTF | TGTGCCAGCGCCGGGAAATCCTCTGGGGCCAACGTCCTGACTTTC
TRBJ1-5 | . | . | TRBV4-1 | CASSQEPDRMYSNQPQHF | TGCGCCAGCAGCCAAGAACCAGACAGAATGTATAGCAATCAGCCCCAGCATTTT
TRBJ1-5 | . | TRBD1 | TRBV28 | CASSPGTGLNQPQHF | TGTGCCAGCAGTCCAGGGACAGGGCTAAATCAGCCCCAGCATTTT
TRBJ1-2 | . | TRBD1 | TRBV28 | CASSSPRTGGANYGYTF | TGTGCCAGCAGTTCGCCTAGGACAGGGGGCGCAAACTATGGCTACACCTTC
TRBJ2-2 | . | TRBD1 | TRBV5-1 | CASSSGTANTGELFF | TGCGCCAGCAGTTCCGGGACAGCGAACACCGGGGAGCTGTTTTTT
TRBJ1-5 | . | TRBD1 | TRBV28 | CASSLAGTGIDQPQHF | TGTGCCAGCAGTTTAGCCGGGACAGGGATTGATCAGCCCCAGCATTTT
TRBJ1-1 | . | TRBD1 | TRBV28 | CASSYTLDRGATEAFF | TGTGCCAGCAGTTATACCTTGGACAGGGGTGCCACTGAAGCTTTCTTT
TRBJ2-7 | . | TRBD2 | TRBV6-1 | CASSEGEGSSYEQYF | TGTGCCAGCAGTGAAGGGGAGGGGTCCTCCTACGAGCAGTACTTC
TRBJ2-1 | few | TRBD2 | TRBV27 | CASSLGAGGTYNEQFF | TGTGCCAGCAGTTTAGGAGCGGGAGGGACCTACAATGAGCAGTTCTTC
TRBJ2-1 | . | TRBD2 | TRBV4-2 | CASSRSGLGDNEQFF | TGTGCCAGCAGCCGTTCGGGACTAGGAGACAATGAGCAGTTCTTC